Each of the 20 T cell receptor beta chains below was sequenced from the same sample in a study of blood T cell repertoires in COVID-19. Clones were sequenced by immunoSEQ multiplex PCR, and TCRdb holds only the in-frame ones, with some missing. The repertoire holds roughly 100,000 clones, with approximately 89% as singletons. The sequencing input was peripheral blood. All receptors derive from a woman aged 80 or older in a cohort sampled during active COVID-19.

The rearrangement uses TRBV19 and TRBJ2-2; 8 nucleotides align to TRBD2. The CDR3 totals 13 residues. Looked up from germline, CDR1 is LNHDA and CDR2 is SQIVND (reference sequence). Trimming at V came to 6 bases and at J to 5 bases, leaving 2 bases not matched to a gene. The CDR3 loop is CASSGRGTGELFF. In DNA, the CDR3 is TGTGCCAGTAGCGGGAGGGGAACCGGGGAGCTGTTTTTT.

Remarks on this clone: Other DNA sequences of this sample code for an identical CDR3. The chain joins TRBV5-1 to TRBJ2-1; 10 nucleotides agree with TRBD2. The V gene end was trimmed by 3 bases and the J gene end by 0 bases; junction bases not matched to a gene: 0. The CDR3 extends over 15 amino acids. CDR1 is SGHRS, CDR2 YFSETQ, per germline. Written as DNA, the CDR3 is TGCGCCAGCAGCTCTAGCGGGGGCTCCTACAATGAGCAGTTCTTC. Amino acid sequence: CASSSSGGSYNEQFF.

The genes are TRBV12-5 and TRBJ2-3; maybe TRBD2 (6 bases). CDR3 size: 15 residues. Germline lookup yields CDR1 LGHNT and CDR2 FRNRAP. V lost 1 base and J 4 bases, leaving 12 bases between the germline ends. CDR3: CASGLAGELADTQYF. Written as DNA, the CDR3 is TGTGCTAGTGGTTTGGCGGGGGAGTTGGCAGATACGCAGTATTTT.

This chain connects TRBV9 to TRBJ1-1; TRBD1 agrees at 11 bases. The J segment lost 6 bases and the V segment lost 4 bases, leaving 5 bases of the junction unmatched. This CDR3 spans 14 amino acids. The germline CDR1 and CDR2 sequences are SGDLS and YYNGEE. The CDR3 here is CASSSGQGVPEAFF. The CDR3 region has the DNA TGTGCCAGCAGCTCGGGACAGGGGGTCCCTGAAGCTTTCTTT.

This clone came up a few times. This chain links TRBV5-1 with TRBJ1-1; 7 bases are a match to TRBD1. V shed 7 bases, J shed 0 bases, and the junction held 3 bases outside the gene matches. CDR3 length equals 13 residues. Per the germline V gene, CDR1 is SGHRS and CDR2 is YFSETQ. The CDR3: CASATGMNTEAFF. The CDR3 DNA sequence: TGCGCCAGCGCGACAGGGATGAACACTGAAGCTTTCTTT.

The chain has TRBV7-3 and TRBJ1-1; D is undetermined. Trimming removed 2 bases at V and 1 base at J, with 5 bases between. The length of the CDR3 is 13 residues. Germline V CDR1 and CDR2: SGHTA, FQGTGA. The CDR3 spells CASSLQENTEAFF. The CDR3 DNA sequence: TGTGCCAGCAGCTTACAGGAGAACACTGAAGCTTTCTTT.

This rearrangement joins TRBV18 to TRBJ1-3; D gene ambiguous. Germline V gene sequence: CDR1 KGHSH, CDR2 LQKENI. The CDR3 is 13 amino acids. Trimming pared 6 bases from V and 0 bases from J, leaving 6 bases between. CDR3 nucleotides: TGTGCCAGCTCCCAGGACTCTGGAAACACCATATATTTT. This codes for CASSQDSGNTIYF.

The chain employs TRBV11-3 and TRBJ2-7; 11 bases align to TRBD2. The V and J ends lost 5 bases and 7 bases, in that order; junction bases with no gene match: 7. CDR1 and CDR2 (germline): SGHNT, YENEEA. This CDR3 is built from 14 residues. The CDR3 region is CASSVTSGSREQYF. CDR3 coding DNA: TGTGCCAGCAGCGTAACTAGCGGGAGTCGGGAGCAGTACTTC.

This chain uses TRBV27 with TRBJ1-6; 7 bases match TRBD1. V was clipped by 1 base and J by 9 bases; unmatched bases: 3. The CDR3 is 14 residues long. Germline V gives CDR1 MNHEY, CDR2 SMNVEV (reference sequence). In nucleotides, the CDR3 is TGTGCCAGCAGTTTATACAGGGGCGGTTCACCCCTCCACTTT. It codes for CASSLYRGGSPLHF.

This chain joins TRBV18 and TRBJ2-3, with unresolved D. The length of the CDR3 is 13 residues. V shed 3 bases and J shed 4 bases, with 8 bases lying between them. Germline V gene data show CDR1 as KGHSH and CDR2 as LQKENI. The CDR3 spells CASSPAGADTQYF. The CDR3, as DNA: TGTGCCAGCTCACCGGCCGGAGCAGATACGCAGTATTTT.

This rearrangement joins TRBV19 to TRBJ2-1, with D maybe TRBD2 (6 bases). Trimming cost V 3 bases and J 2 bases, with 14 bases left between them. The length of the CDR3 is 16 residues. The germline V gene encodes CDR1 LNHDA and CDR2 SQIVND (reference sequence). In DNA form, the CDR3 reads TGTGCCAGTAGTATTAGAGTCCGGGAGCCCTACAATGAGCAGTTCTTC. Protein: CASSIRVREPYNEQFF.

This chain links TRBV19 with TRBJ2-3, with a tentative D call TRBD2 (6 bases). The CDR3 loop spans 13 amino acids. With 5 bases removed from V and 2 bases from J, the gap between germline ends came to 8 bases. Germline values: CDR1 LNHDA, CDR2 SQIVND (reference sequence). CDR3 region: CASSGDSTDTQYF. The CDR3 nucleotides are TGTGCCAGTAGTGGGGACTCCACAGATACGCAGTATTTT.

The rearrangement joins TRBV12-3 or TRBV12-4 to TRBJ2-1; D unclear. The germline V and J ends were trimmed by 5 bases and 6 bases, with 8 bases remaining between them. The CDR3 consists of 12 residues. CDR3 loop: CASSPTGNEQFF. CDR3 nucleotide sequence: TGTGCCAGCAGTCCGACGGGCAATGAGCAGTTCTTC.

The gene calls are TRBV5-8 and TRBJ1-1; possibly TRBD1 for D (5 bases). Germline values: CDR1 SGHTS, CDR2 YDEGEE. Trimming left V 4 bases short and J 4 bases short, with 17 bases between. The CDR3 has 15 amino acids. The CDR3 DNA reads as TGTGCCAGCAGCCGGGACTCTGGACGAAGCACTGAAGCTTTCTTT. It codes for CASSRDSGRSTEAFF.

The chain employs TRBV4-1 and TRBJ2-1; 12 bases line up with TRBD2. The CDR3 is 15 amino acids. The trim removed 4 bases at V and 7 bases at J, leaving 5 bases unmatched. The germline gives CDR1 MGHRA, CDR2 YSYEKL. The CDR3 DNA reads as TGCGCCAGCAGCCCCACTAGCGGGAGGTATAATGAGCAGTTCTTC. Translated: CASSPTSGRYNEQFF.

The chain combines TRBV5-4 with TRBJ2-1; tentative D call: TRBD2 (5 bases). Germline V gives CDR1 SGHNT, CDR2 YYREEE (reference sequence). This CDR3 is built from 14 residues. Between the trimmed V and J ends, which lost 3 bases and 4 bases, there was a span of 11 bases. CDR3 region: CASSSERTYNEQFF. The CDR3 DNA reads as TGTGCCAGCAGCTCCGAGAGGACTTACAATGAGCAGTTCTTC.

The chain recombines TRBV18 with TRBJ2-1, with TRBD2 identical over 10 bases. From germline, CDR1 is KGHSH and CDR2 LQKENI. V shed 3 bases and J 7 bases; nucleotides not matched to a gene: 12. This CDR3 is 17 amino acids long. DNA for the CDR3: TGTGCCAGCTCACCCCCTAGAGGAGCGGGGGGGGAGAATGAGCAGTTCTTC. Translating it yields CASSPPRGAGGENEQFF.

V and J are TRBV19 and TRBJ2-4; 9 bases are a match to TRBD2. The CDR3 sequence is 17 residues long. With 5 bases clipped from V and 0 bases from J, the junction kept 8 bases outside the gene matches. The germline gives CDR1 LNHDA, CDR2 SQIVND (reference sequence). CDR3 nucleotide sequence: TGTGCCAGTAGTCTAGCGGGATCCCCACTAGCCAAAAACATTCAGTACTTC. This gives the protein CASSLAGSPLAKNIQYF.

The V gene is TRBV5-1, the J gene TRBJ1-2; 10 bases line up with TRBD1. CDR3 length: 14 amino acids. V shed 4 bases, J shed 8 bases, and the junction held 8 bases outside the gene matches. Germline assignment: CDR1 SGHRS and CDR2 YFSETQ. CDR3 sequence reads: CASSLGQGVLGYTF. CDR3 nucleotides: TGCGCCAGCAGCCTAGGACAGGGGGTTTTGGGCTACACCTTC.

This chain links TRBV5-1 with TRBJ2-1, with no clear D. Germline lookup yields CDR1 SGHRS and CDR2 YFSETQ. V lost 5 bases and J 8 bases, leaving 11 bases between the germline ends. The CDR3 has 12 residues. This CDR3 is CASSRSPDEQFF. As DNA, the CDR3 is TGCGCCAGCAGTAGGAGCCCGGATGAGCAGTTCTTC.